The text below deals with one T cell receptor beta chain. Its antigen remains unknown. This specimen belongs to a study of graft-versus-host responses after intestinal transplantation. Study details: Each transplant was multivisceral, liver-intestinal, or isolated intestinal.

Repertoires were generated with immunoSEQ multiplex PCR, while TCRdb's copy carries only in-frame clones and drops some. The sample lists about 40,000 clones; 80% to 95% were seen once. Study results and limitations: Graft-donor T cell macrochimerism coincided with high graft-versus-host to host-versus-graft clonal ratios in allografts.

Germline V gene data show CDR1 as MRHNA and CDR2 as SNTAGT. The CDR3 consists of 14 residues. V lost 6 bases and J 1 base, leaving 9 bases between the germline ends. This clonotype was sampled from a human patient who received an intestinal transplant, so some T cells may come from the graft donor. J is TRBJ2-2 and V is TRBV6-4; D may be TRBD2 (5 bases). Source: PBMCs, taken less than 750 days after intestinal transplantation. The CDR3 sequence: CASSLEGNTGELFF. The CDR3 DNA sequence: TGTGCCAGCAGCTTAGAGGGGAACACCGGGGAGCTGTTTTTT.